This TCR beta chain was obtained from a study of cytomegalovirus exposure and HLA in healthy donors. Both 60 Vbeta primers and 13 Jbeta primers went into the PCR. Here immunoSEQ multiplex PCR was the method, and the copy in TCRdb shows in-frame clones only, minus some. This sample lists around 140,000 clones; its ten largest clones have about 0.96%. The V and J ends lost 5 bases and 10 bases, in that order; junction bases with no gene match: 7. The CDR3 sequence is 13 residues long. Looked up from germline, CDR1 is MDHEN and CDR2 is SYDVKM. V is TRBV28 and J is TRBJ1-4; 7 bases fit TRBD1. Material: PBMCs. The origin of this receptor is a male donor in good health and CMV-seronegative. Here the CDR3 reads CASSPRSGGKLFF. CDR3 bases: TGTGCCAGCAGTCCCCGGTCAGGGGGAAAACTGTTTTTT.